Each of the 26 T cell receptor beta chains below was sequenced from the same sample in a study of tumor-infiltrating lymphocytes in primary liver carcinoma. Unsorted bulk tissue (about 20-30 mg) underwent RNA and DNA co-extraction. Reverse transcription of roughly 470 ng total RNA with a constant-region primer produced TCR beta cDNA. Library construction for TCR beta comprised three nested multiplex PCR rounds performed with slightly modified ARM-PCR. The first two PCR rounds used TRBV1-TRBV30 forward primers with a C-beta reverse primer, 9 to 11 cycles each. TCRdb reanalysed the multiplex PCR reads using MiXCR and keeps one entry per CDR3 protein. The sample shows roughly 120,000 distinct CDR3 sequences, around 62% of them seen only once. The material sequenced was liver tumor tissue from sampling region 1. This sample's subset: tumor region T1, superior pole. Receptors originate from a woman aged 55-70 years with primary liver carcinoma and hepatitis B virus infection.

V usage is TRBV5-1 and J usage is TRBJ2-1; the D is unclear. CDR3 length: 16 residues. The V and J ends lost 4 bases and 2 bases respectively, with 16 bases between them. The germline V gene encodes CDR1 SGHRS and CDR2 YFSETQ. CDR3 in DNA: TGCGCCAGCAGCGTGGCCTTCGGAGTTGCCTACAATGAGCAGTTCTTC. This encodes CASSVAFGVAYNEQFF.

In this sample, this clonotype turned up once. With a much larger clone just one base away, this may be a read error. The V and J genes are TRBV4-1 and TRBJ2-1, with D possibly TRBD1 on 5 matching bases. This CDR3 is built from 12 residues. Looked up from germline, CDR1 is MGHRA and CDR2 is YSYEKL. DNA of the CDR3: TGCACCAGCAGCCACAGGATGAGTGAGCAGTTCTTC. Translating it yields CTSSHRMSEQFF.

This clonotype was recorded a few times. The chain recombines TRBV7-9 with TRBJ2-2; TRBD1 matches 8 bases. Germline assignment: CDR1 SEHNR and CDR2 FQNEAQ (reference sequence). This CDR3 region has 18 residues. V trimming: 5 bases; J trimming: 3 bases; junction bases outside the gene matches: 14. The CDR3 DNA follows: TGTGCCAGCAGCCCCTCTCCCCGTGGGACAGGAGACACCGGGGAGCTGTTTTTT. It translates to CASSPSPRGTGDTGELFF. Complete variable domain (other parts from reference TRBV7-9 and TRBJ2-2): DTGVSQNPRHKITKRGQNVTFRCDPISEHNRLYWYRQTLGQGPEFLTYFQNEAQLEKSRLLSDRFSAERPKGSFSTLEIQRTEQGDSAMYLCASSPSPRGTGDTGELFFGEGSRLTVL.

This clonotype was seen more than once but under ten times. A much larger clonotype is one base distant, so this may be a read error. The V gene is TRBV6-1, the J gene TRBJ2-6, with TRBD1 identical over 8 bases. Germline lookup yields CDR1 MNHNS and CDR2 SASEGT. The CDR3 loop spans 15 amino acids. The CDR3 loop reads CASSEQGAGVNVLTF. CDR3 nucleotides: TGTGCCAGCAGTGAACAGGGGGCTGGGGTCAACGTCCTGACTTTC.

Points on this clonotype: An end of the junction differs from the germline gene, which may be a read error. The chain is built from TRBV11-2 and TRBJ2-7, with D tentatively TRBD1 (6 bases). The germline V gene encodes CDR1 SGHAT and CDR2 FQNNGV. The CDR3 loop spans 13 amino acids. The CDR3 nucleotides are TGCGCCAGCAGCTCCGGGACAATGGGTGAGCGGTACTTC. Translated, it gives CASSSGTMGERYF.

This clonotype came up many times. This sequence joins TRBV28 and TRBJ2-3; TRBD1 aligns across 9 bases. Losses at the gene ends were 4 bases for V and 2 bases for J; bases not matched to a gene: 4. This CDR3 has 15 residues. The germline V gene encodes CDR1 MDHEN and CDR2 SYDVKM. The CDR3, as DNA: TGTGCCAGCAGTTGGGGACAGGGCTTCACAGATACGCAGTATTTT. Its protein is CASSWGQGFTDTQYF.

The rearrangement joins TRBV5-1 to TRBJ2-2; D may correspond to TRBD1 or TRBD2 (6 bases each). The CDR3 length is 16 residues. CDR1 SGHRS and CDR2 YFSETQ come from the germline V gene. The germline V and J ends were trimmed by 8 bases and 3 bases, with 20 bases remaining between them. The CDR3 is CARNWPGGPDTGELFF. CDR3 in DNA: TGCGCCAGGAACTGGCCTGGGGGGCCGGACACCGGGGAGCTGTTTTTT.

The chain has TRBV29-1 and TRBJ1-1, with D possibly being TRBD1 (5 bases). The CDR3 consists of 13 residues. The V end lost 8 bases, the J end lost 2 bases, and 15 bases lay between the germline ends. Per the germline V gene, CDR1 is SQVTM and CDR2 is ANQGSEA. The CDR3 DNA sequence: TGCAGCTTCGAGAATGGGGCAAACACTGAAGCTTTCTTT. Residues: CSFENGANTEAFF.

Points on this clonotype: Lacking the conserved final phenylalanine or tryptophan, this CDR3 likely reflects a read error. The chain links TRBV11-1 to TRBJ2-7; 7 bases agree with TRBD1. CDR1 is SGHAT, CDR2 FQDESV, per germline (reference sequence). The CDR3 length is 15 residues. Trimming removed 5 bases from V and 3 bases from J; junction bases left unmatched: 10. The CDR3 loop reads CASSLRTGGSYEQYL. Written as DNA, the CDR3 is TGTGCCAGCAGCCTAAGGACAGGTGGAAGCTACGAGCAGTACCTC.

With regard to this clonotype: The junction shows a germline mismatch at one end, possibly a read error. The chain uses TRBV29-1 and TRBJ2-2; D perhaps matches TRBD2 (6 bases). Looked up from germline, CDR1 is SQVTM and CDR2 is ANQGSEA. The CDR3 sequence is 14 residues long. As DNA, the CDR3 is TGCAGCACGGCGGAGCGGGCGAACACCGGGGAGCTGATTTTT. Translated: CSTAERANTGELIF.

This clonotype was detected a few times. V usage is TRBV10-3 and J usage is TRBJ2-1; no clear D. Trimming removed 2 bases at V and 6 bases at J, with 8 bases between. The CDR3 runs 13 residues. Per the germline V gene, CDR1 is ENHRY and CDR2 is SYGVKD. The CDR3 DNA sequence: TGTGCCATCAGTGAGCCATCGAGCAATGAGCAGTTCTTC. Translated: CAISEPSSNEQFF.

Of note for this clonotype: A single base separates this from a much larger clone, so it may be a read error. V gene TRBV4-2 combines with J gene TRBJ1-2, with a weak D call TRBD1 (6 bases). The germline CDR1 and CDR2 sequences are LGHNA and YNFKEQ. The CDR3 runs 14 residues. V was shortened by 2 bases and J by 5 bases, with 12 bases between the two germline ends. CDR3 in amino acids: CASSQTGGGYGYTF. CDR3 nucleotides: TGTGCCAGCAGCCAAACCGGGGGCGGGTATGGCTACACCTTC.

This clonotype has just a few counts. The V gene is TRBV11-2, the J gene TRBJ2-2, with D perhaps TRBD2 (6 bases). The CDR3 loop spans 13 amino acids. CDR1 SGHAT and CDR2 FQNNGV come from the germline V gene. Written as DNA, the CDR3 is TGTACTAGCAGCTTAGATAGGACTGGAGAGCTGTTTTTT. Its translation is CTSSLDRTGELFF.

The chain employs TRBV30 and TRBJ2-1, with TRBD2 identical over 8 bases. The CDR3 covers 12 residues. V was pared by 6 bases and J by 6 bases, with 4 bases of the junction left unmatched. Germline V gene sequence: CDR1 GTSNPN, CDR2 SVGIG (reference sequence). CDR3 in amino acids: CACPGGPNEQFF. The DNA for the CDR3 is TGTGCCTGTCCGGGAGGGCCCAATGAGCAGTTCTTC.

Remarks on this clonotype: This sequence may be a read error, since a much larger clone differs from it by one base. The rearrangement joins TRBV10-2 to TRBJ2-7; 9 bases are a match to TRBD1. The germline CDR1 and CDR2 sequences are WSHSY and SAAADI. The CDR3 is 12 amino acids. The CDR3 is CASRDRATEQHF. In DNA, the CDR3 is TGCGCCAGCCGGGACAGGGCTACAGAGCAGCACTTC.

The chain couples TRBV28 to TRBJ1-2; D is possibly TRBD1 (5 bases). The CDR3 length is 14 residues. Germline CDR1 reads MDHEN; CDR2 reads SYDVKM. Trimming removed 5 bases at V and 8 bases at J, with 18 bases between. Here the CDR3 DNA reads TGTGCCAGCAGTCCGGGGACCTTCGCGGAAGGCTACACCTTC. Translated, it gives CASSPGTFAEGYTF.

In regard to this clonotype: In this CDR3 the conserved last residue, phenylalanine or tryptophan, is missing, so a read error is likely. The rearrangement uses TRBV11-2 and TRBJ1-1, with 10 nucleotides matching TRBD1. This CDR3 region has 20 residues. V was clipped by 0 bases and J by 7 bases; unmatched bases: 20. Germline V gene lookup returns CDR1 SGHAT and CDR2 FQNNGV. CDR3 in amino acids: CASSLDHLTGGAKLDIEAFL. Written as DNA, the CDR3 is TGTGCCAGCAGCTTAGATCACTTGACAGGGGGCGCAAAATTGGACATTGAAGCTTTCTTG.

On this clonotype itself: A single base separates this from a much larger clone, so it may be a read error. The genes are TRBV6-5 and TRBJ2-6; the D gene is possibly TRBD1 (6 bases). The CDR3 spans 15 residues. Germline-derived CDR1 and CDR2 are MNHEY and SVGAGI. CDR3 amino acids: CASNYRASGANVLTF. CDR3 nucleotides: TGTGCCAGCAATTACAGGGCCTCTGGGGCCAACGTCCTGACTTTC.

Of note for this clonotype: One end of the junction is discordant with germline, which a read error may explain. The CDR3 spells CASSPPPAVIYNEQLF. CDR3 coding DNA: TGTGCCAGCAGCCCTCCGCCCGCAGTGATCTACAATGAGCAGTTATTC. J is TRBJ2-1 and V is TRBV13; unclear D gene. Germline CDR1 PRHDT, CDR2 FYEKMQ (reference sequence). CDR3 size: 16 residues.

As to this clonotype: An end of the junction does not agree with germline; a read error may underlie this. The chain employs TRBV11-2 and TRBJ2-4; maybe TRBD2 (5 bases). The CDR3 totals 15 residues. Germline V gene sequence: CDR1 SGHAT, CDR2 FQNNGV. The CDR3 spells CASSLESASQAILYF. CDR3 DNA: TGTGCCAGCAGCTTAGAATCGGCTAGCCAGGCCATTCTGTACTTC.

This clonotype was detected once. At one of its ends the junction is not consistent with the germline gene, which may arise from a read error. The CDR3 bases are TGCGCCAGCAGGGGGGAGACTGGCGAGCAGTACTTC. This translates into CASRGETGEQYF. The chain combines TRBV2 with TRBJ2-7, with D tentatively TRBD1 (7 bases). This CDR3 comprises 12 residues. Germline CDR1 reads SNHLY; CDR2 reads FYNNEI.

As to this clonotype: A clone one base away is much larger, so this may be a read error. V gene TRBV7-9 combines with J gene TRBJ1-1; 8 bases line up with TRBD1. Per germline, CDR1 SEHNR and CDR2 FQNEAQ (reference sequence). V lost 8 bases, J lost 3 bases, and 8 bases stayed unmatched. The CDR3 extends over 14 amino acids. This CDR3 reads CASGVDRVDTEAFF. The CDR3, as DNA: TGTGCCAGCGGCGTGGACAGGGTGGACACTGAAGCTTTCTTT.

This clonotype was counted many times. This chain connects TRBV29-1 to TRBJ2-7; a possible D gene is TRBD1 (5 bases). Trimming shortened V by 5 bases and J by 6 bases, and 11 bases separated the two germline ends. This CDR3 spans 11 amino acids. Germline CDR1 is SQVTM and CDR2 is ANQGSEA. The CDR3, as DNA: TGCAGCGTTTCAACAGGTAGCGAGCAGTACTTC. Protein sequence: CSVSTGSEQYF.

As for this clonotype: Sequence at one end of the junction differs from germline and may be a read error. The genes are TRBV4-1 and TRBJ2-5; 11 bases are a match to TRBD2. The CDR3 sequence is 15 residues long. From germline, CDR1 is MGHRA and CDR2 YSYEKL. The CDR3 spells CASNQDGLAGETQYF. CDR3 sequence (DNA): TGCGCCAGCAACCAAGATGGACTAGCGGGAGAGACCCAGTACTTC.

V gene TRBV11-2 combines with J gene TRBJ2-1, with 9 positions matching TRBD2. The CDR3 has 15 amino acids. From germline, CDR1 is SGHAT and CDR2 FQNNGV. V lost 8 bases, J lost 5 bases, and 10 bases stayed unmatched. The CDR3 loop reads CASALWVAGDNEQFF. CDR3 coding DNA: TGTGCCAGCGCCCTCTGGGTAGCGGGGGACAATGAGCAGTTCTTC.

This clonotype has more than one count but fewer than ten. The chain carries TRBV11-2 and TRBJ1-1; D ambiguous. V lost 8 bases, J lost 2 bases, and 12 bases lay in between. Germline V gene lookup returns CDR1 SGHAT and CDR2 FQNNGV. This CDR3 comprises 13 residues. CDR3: CASSPGLNTEAFF. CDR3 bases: TGTGCCAGCTCACCAGGACTAAACACTGAAGCTTTCTTT.